The 15 T cell receptor beta chains given below trace back to one sample, sequenced in a study of T cell responses to AZD1222 COVID-19 vaccine. The data were produced by immunoSEQ multiplex PCR, yet TCRdb's version contains in-frame clones alone and is incomplete. The sample holds nearly 110,000 clones, roughly 90% seen once. The material sequenced was peripheral blood, taken 28 days after the second AZD1222 dose. Every receptor here comes from an adult who received the AZD1222 COVID-19 vaccine.

The chain carries TRBV10-2 and TRBJ2-4, with D uncertain. V was pared by 3 bases and J by 0 bases, with 12 bases between. Per germline, CDR1 WSHSY and CDR2 SAAADI. The CDR3 totals 16 residues. The CDR3 loop is CASSDQQLLAKNIQYF. DNA of the CDR3: TGCGCCAGCAGTGATCAACAGCTCCTAGCCAAAAACATTCAGTACTTC.

This clone was seen a single time. The chain is built from TRBV5-1 and TRBJ1-2; 8 bases are shared with TRBD1. CDR3 length: 14 residues. V was clipped by 0 bases and J by 6 bases; unmatched bases: 4. Germline V gene sequence: CDR1 SGHRS, CDR2 YFSETQ. CDR3 in amino acids: CASSLVAQGDGYTF. DNA of the CDR3: TGCGCCAGCAGCTTGGTCGCACAGGGGGATGGCTACACCTTC. The full variable domain, with the rest looked up from reference TRBV5-1 and TRBJ1-2, is KAGVTQTPRYLIKTRGQQVTLSCSPISGHRSVSWYQQTPGQGLQFLFEYFSETQRNKGNFPGRFSGRQFSNSRSEMNVSTLELGDSALYLCASSLVAQGDGYTFGSGTRLTVV.

The count of this clone is one. This CDR3 is CASSHGDQPQHF. The DNA of the CDR3 is TGTGCCAGCAGTCACGGGGACCAGCCCCAGCATTTT. The V call is TRBV6-2 or TRBV6-3, the J call TRBJ1-5; D possibly corresponds to TRBD1 (5 bases). Germline V lookup: CDR1 MNHEY, CDR2 SVGEGT. The CDR3 is 12 residues long. Trimming took 5 bases from V and 7 from J, leaving 9 bases between them.

The chain carries TRBV6-5 and TRBJ1-4; possible D gene TRBD1, 5 bases. Between the trimmed V and J ends, which lost 0 bases and 7 bases, there was a span of 12 bases. The CDR3 loop spans 15 amino acids. Germline V gene lookup returns CDR1 MNHEY and CDR2 SVGAGI. The CDR3 is CASSYSGQQGEKLFF. The CDR3 bases are TGTGCCAGCAGTTACTCGGGGCAGCAGGGTGAAAAACTGTTTTTT.

This chain connects TRBV2 to TRBJ1-5; D ambiguous. The ends were cut back, 4 bases at V and 5 bases at J, with 6 bases in the middle. The germline gives CDR1 SNHLY, CDR2 FYNNEI. The CDR3 has 12 amino acids. The CDR3 protein is CASSGGDQPQHF. DNA of the CDR3: TGTGCCAGCAGTGGAGGTGATCAGCCCCAGCATTTT.

The rearrangement uses TRBV5-3 and TRBJ2-5, with TRBD2 matching 7 bases. TRBV5-3 counts as an open reading frame of uncertain function. The CDR3 spans 14 residues. V was clipped by 4 bases and J by 2 bases; unmatched bases: 5. The CDR3 sequence: CARSVLAEQETQYF. CDR3 bases: TGTGCCAGAAGCGTCCTAGCGGAGCAAGAGACCCAGTACTTC.

The CDR3 is CASSFRGTDMNTEAFF. The DNA for the CDR3 is TGCGCCAGCAGCTTTAGGGGGACAGATATGAACACTGAAGCTTTCTTT. This chain links TRBV5-1 with TRBJ1-1; 7 nucleotides line up with TRBD1. This CDR3 comprises 16 residues. Germline loops: CDR1 SGHRS, CDR2 YFSETQ. J gave up 0 bases and V 2 bases, and 7 bases lay outside the gene matches.

The chain couples TRBV4-1 to TRBJ1-6, with D perhaps TRBD1 (5 bases). The V end lost 1 base, the J end lost 3 bases, and 13 bases lay between the germline ends. CDR3 length: 17 residues. Germline V CDR1 and CDR2: MGHRA, YSYEKL. The CDR3 loop is CASSQGWTRVYNSPLHF. CDR3 in DNA: TGCGCCAGCAGCCAAGGATGGACAAGGGTCTATAATTCACCCCTCCACTTT.

V gene TRBV5-5 combines with J gene TRBJ2-6; the D gene is possibly TRBD2 (5 bases). The CDR3 runs to 15 residues. The germline gives CDR1 SGHKS, CDR2 YYEKEE (reference sequence). The V end lost 0 bases, the J end lost 4 bases, and 8 bases lay between the germline ends. CDR3 amino acids: CASSLVAFGANVLTF. DNA of the CDR3: TGTGCCAGCAGCTTGGTAGCGTTCGGGGCCAACGTCCTGACTTTC.

Of note for this clone: The junction shows a germline mismatch at one end, possibly a read error. The rearrangement uses TRBV7-7 and TRBJ2-1; 12 bases are a match to TRBD2. Germline V gene lookup returns CDR1 SSHAT and CDR2 FNYEAQ (reference sequence). The CDR3 is 15 amino acids. In nucleotides, the CDR3 is TGTGCTAGCAGCCCTACTAGCGGGGGGTACAATGAGCAGTTCTTC. Protein product: CASSPTSGGYNEQFF.

The rearrangement joins TRBV6-5 to TRBJ1-2; unclear D gene. Germline CDR1 and CDR2: MNHEY and SVGAGI. Trimming took off 4 bases at V and 4 bases at J, with 4 bases between the two ends. The length of the CDR3 is 11 residues. The CDR3 DNA reads as TGTGCCAGCAGTTCGGCCTATGGCTACACCTTC. Amino acids: CASSSAYGYTF.

In DNA form, the CDR3 reads TGTGCCAGCAGTCCTTCGGCGGGGACTGAGCAGTTCTTC. It yields the protein CASSPSAGTEQFF. The rearrangement links TRBV12-3 or TRBV12-4 to TRBJ2-1; D possibly corresponds to TRBD2 (6 bases). The CDR3 has 13 amino acids. V lost 5 bases, J lost 9 bases, and 14 bases lay in between.

The chain couples TRBV4-1 to TRBJ1-6; TRBD1 aligns across 7 bases. The germline CDR1 and CDR2 sequences are MGHRA and YSYEKL. V lost 4 bases, J lost 7 bases, and 10 bases stayed unmatched. The CDR3 covers 16 residues. The CDR3 sequence is CASSPWQSRGNSPLHF. The CDR3 bases are TGCGCCAGCAGCCCTTGGCAGTCCAGGGGGAATTCACCCCTCCACTTT.

The V gene is TRBV28, the J gene TRBJ1-2, with TRBD1 as a possible D gene (5 bases). From germline, CDR1 is MDHEN and CDR2 SYDVKM. The V end was cut by 6 bases, the J end by 4 bases, with 9 bases between. The CDR3 contains 12 residues. The chain's CDR3 is CASSLGGYGYTF. Written as DNA, the CDR3 is TGTGCCAGCAGCCTGGGGGGCTATGGCTACACCTTC.

The chain combines TRBV24-1 with TRBJ2-5; D call uncertain. Germline V gives CDR1 KGHDR, CDR2 SFDVKD. The V gene lost 0 bases and the J gene lost 5 bases, with 6 bases spanning the gap. The CDR3 spans 13 residues. DNA of the CDR3: TGTGCCACCAGTGATTTGAGCCGGGAGACCCAGTACTTC. Its translation: CATSDLSRETQYF.